The rows below give T cell receptor beta chains drawn from one sample of a study of molecular identifiers for immune sequencing clone quantification. TCRdb re-derived calls from the PCR reads in MiXCR, one entry per CDR3 protein. The sample has about 640,000 distinct CDR3 sequences, about 20% seen once. The specimen was naive CD8+ T cells from blood, with Jurkat cell RNA spiked in. The receptors derive from a human donor in good health. Some libraries in this study had Jurkat cell RNA spiked in. Each CDR3 is given with its conserved first and last residue. The D gene is left open where the match is weak. Clone size is shown for a subset of rows, as once, few, many or a class of expanded clone.

d_gene	j_gene	abundance	v_gene	CDR3nt	CDR3aa
-	TRBJ1-1	-	TRBV4-3	TGCGCCAGCAGCCAAGATGCGTCACGGAGGCCGAACACTGAAGCTTTCTTT	CASSQDASRRPNTEAFF
-	TRBJ1-6	few	TRBV7-3	TGTGCCAGCAGCGAAGGGTGGGGTAATTCACCCCTCCACTTT	CASSEGWGNSPLHF
TRBD1	TRBJ2-7	-	TRBV12-3/TRBV12-4	TGTGCCAGCGAATGGGACCAGGGGGTGAACGAGCAGTACTTC	CASEWDQGVNEQYF
-	TRBJ2-1	-	TRBV11-3	TGTGCCAGCAGCTTGGGAGAGGTTACTGAGCAGTTCTTC	CASSLGEVTEQFF
-	TRBJ1-2	few	TRBV19	TGTGCCAGTAGTATGGCCGGCCTGGTCTATGGCTACACCTTC	CASSMAGLVYGYTF
-	TRBJ2-3	many	TRBV14	TGTGCCAGCAGTTTAGGGGGATTGGGCACAGATACGCAGTATTTT	CASSLGGLGTDTQYF
-	TRBJ2-3	many	TRBV19	TGTGCCAGTAGTATTTACGAGGGGGTTCCAGATACGCAGTATTTT	CASSIYEGVPDTQYF
TRBD1	TRBJ1-5	-	TRBV11-2	TGTGCCAGCAGTTCTGGAACCGGACAGGGAGGTAGCAATCAGCCCCAGCATTTT	CASSSGTGQGGSNQPQHF
-	TRBJ2-3	-	TRBV4-1	TGCGCCAGCAGCAGGACGAGCGATACGCAGTATTTT	CASSRTSDTQYF
-	TRBJ2-7	-	TRBV19	TGTGCCAGTAGTATAAATGGCCCCACCGACAGCATAGACTCCTACGAGCAGTACTTC	CASSINGPTDSIDSYEQYF
-	TRBJ2-7	-	TRBV20-1	TGCAGTGCTGCGCAGGGGACCAATCCCTACGAGCAGTACTTC	CSAAQGTNPYEQYF
-	TRBJ2-6	many	TRBV28	TGTGCCAGCAGTGGAACAGAGGCGGGCGGCTCTGGGGCCAACGTCCTGACTTTC	CASSGTEAGGSGANVLTF
-	TRBJ2-6	many	TRBV5-4	TGTGCCAGCAGCCGTCCGGGACACCAGAGCTCTGGGGCCAACGTCCTGACTTTC	CASSRPGHQSSGANVLTF
TRBD1	TRBJ1-2	-	TRBV7-9	TGTGCCAGCAGCTTATGGGACAGGGATAACTATGGCTACACCTTC	CASSLWDRDNYGYTF
TRBD2	TRBJ2-5	many	TRBV24-1	TGTGCCACCAGTGGTCCGACTAGCCTGGAGACCCAGTACTTC	CATSGPTSLETQYF
-	TRBJ1-1	many	TRBV29-1	TGCAGCGGCGACAGCACTGAAGCTTTCTTT	CSGDSTEAFF
-	TRBJ1-5	many	TRBV29-1	TGCAGCGTCGGAGTAGGAGATAGCAATCAGCCCCAGCATTTT	CSVGVGDSNQPQHF
-	TRBJ2-5	-	TRBV15	TGTGCCACCAGCTCCCCCCAGGAGCCAGAGACCCAGTACTTC	CATSSPQEPETQYF
TRBD2	TRBJ2-1	few	TRBV12-3/TRBV12-4	TGTGCCAGCAGTTTAGGCGGGAGTACAAATGAGCAGTTCTTC	CASSLGGSTNEQFF
-	TRBJ2-1	few	TRBV6-5	TGTGCCAGCAGCACCGGGACATCCTACAATGAGCAGTTCTTC	CASSTGTSYNEQFF
-	TRBJ2-3	many	TRBV28	TGTGCCAGCAGTTTTAGCAGGGGAGACGGTACGCAGTATTTT	CASSFSRGDGTQYF
TRBD2	TRBJ2-3	many	TRBV7-9	TGTGCCAGCAGCCCAGCCGGGACTACCGACACAGATACGCAGTATTTT	CASSPAGTTDTDTQYF
TRBD1	TRBJ2-7	many	TRBV15	TGTGCCACCAGCACGGACAGGGGGCATAACGAGCAGTACTTC	CATSTDRGHNEQYF
TRBD1	TRBJ1-1	many	TRBV2	TGTGCCAGCAGTCTCATGACAGGGCTGAACACTGAAGCTTTCTTT	CASSLMTGLNTEAFF
-	TRBJ1-5	many	TRBV27	TGTGCCAGCAGTTTATCCGGAGGCAATCAGCCCCAGCATTTT	CASSLSGGNQPQHF
TRBD1	TRBJ1-6	-	TRBV4-1	TGCGCCAGCAGCCACGGACAGGGGAATTCACCCCTCCACTTT	CASSHGQGNSPLHF
TRBD2	TRBJ2-7	-	TRBV11-2	TGTGCCAGCAGATACGCCGGGGGGTTCTACGAGCAGTACTTC	CASRYAGGFYEQYF
TRBD1	TRBJ1-4	many	TRBV13	TGTGCCAGCAGCTTAGTCGGGACAGGGAGTGAAAAACTGTTTTTT	CASSLVGTGSEKLFF
-	TRBJ1-6	many	TRBV7-9	TGTGCCAGCAGCCCAGCGGTAACAGCGAATTCACCCCTCCACTTT	CASSPAVTANSPLHF
-	TRBJ1-1	few	TRBV27	TGTGCCAGCAGTTTGGGCCCGGGGAGAGAAGCTTTCTTT	CASSLGPGREAFF
TRBD2	TRBJ2-7	-	TRBV15	TGTGCCACCAGCAGAGATCGAACTAGCGGGTTATGGGAGCAGTACTTC	CATSRDRTSGLWEQYF
-	TRBJ1-1	many	TRBV4-3	TGCGCCAGCAGCCAAGATCGATTTGTCCAGCTTGAAGCTTTCTTT	CASSQDRFVQLEAFF
-	TRBJ1-2	many	TRBV29-1	TGCAGCGCCCGACAGGCTAACTATGGCTACACCTTC	CSARQANYGYTF
-	TRBJ2-3	many	TRBV24-1	TGTGCCACCAGTGATCCTACAGATACGCAGTATTTT	CATSDPTDTQYF
-	TRBJ1-1	few	TRBV19	TGTGCCAGTAGTATAGCGCTCCAGAATGAAGCTTTCTTT	CASSIALQNEAFF
TRBD2	TRBJ2-1	many	TRBV28	TGTGCCAGCAGTTTATTAAGCGGGAGCTCCTACAATGAGCAGTTCTTC	CASSLLSGSSYNEQFF
TRBD2	TRBJ2-7	-	TRBV19	TGTGCCAGTAGCATAGCGGGAGGGCCTTCCGGGCAGTACTTC	CASSIAGGPSGQYF
TRBD1	TRBJ2-7	many	TRBV4-3	TGCGCCAGCAGCCAAGGGACAGGAAGGACCTACGAGCAGTACTTC	CASSQGTGRTYEQYF
-	TRBJ1-5	-	TRBV23-1	TGCGCCAGCAGTATTTCAGGGTGTTGCAATCAGCCCCAGCATTTT	CASSISGCCNQPQHF
-	TRBJ1-2	-	TRBV3-1	TGTGCCAGCAGCCCGGGACGGATCTATGGCTACACCTTC	CASSPGRIYGYTF
TRBD2	TRBJ2-2	-	TRBV11-2	TGTGCCAGCAGCTTAGTTGTGCGGGGGGGCCCCGGGGAGCTGTTTTTT	CASSLVVRGGPGELFF
-	TRBJ2-5	-	TRBV11-2	TGTGCCAGCAACTTGGGGACCGTAGCGTCCACCCAAGAGACCCAGTACTTC	CASNLGTVASTQETQYF
-	TRBJ2-1	many	TRBV27	TGTGCCAGCATGACAAGGGGGCGGGAGGCCTTAGACAATGAGCAGTTCTTC	CASMTRGREALDNEQFF
-	TRBJ2-7	few	TRBV7-9	TGTGCCAGCAGCTTTCAGGGAGAATCCTACGAGCAGTACTTC	CASSFQGESYEQYF
-	TRBJ1-1	many	TRBV2	TGTGCCAGCAACAACCCTTTGACAGGGAACACTGAAGCTTTCTTT	CASNNPLTGNTEAFF
-	TRBJ1-5	many	TRBV12-3/TRBV12-4	TGTGCCAGCAGCCCCGCTCGCTATCAGCCCCAGCATTTT	CASSPARYQPQHF
TRBD1	TRBJ2-7	many	TRBV27	TGTGCCAGCAGTTTAAAGTGGGACAGGTACTCCTACGAGCAGTACTTC	CASSLKWDRYSYEQYF
TRBD2	TRBJ2-3	many	TRBV27	TGTGCCAGCAGTCCCGGGACTAGCCACGGAACAGATACGCAGTATTTT	CASSPGTSHGTDTQYF
TRBD1	TRBJ2-2	few	TRBV6-2/TRBV6-3	TGTGCCAGCAGTTACGAAGGGGGCGCGGGCACCGGGGAGCTGTTTTTT	CASSYEGGAGTGELFF
-	TRBJ2-3	many	TRBV4-3	TGCGCCAGCAGCCAAATTCGTGGAGATACGCAGTATTTT	CASSQIRGDTQYF